A selection of T cell receptor beta chains follows, all from one sample in a study of T cells in Graves' hyperthyroidism and ophthalmopathy. TCRdb called the multiplex PCR reads again in MiXCR, with one record for every CDR3 protein. The table has 250,000 to 300,000 distinct CDR3 sequences, approximately 13% seen once; the top ten hold 7.9%. Sequenced input: blood. The receptors were gathered from a woman aged 40 to 50 with Graves' hyperthyroidism. Both conserved end residues are part of each CDR3. A D gene is named only where the DNA matches it firmly. Size values are once, few and many counts, or a class for expanded clones, and some rows have none.

many	TRBV7-8	NA	TRBJ1-2	CASSSRGGGYGYTF	TGTGCCAGCAGCTCCCGAGGAGGGGGCTATGGCTACACCTTC
NA	TRBV27	TRBD2	TRBJ2-2	CASSLGGRFPGELFF	TGTGCCAGCAGTTTGGGCGGGAGGTTCCCCGGGGAGCTGTTTTTT
many	TRBV20-1	TRBD2	TRBJ2-4	CSAPTSGSFIQYF	TGCAGTGCGCCCACTAGCGGGAGTTTCATTCAGTACTTC
many	TRBV18	TRBD1	TRBJ2-3	CASSRRQGSTDTQYF	TGTGCCAGCTCACGTCGACAGGGGTCCACAGATACGCAGTATTTT
NA	TRBV9	TRBD1	TRBJ2-7	CASSVEGRGREQYF	TGTGCCAGCAGCGTAGAAGGCAGGGGGCGCGAGCAGTACTTC
NA	TRBV6-2/TRBV6-3	TRBD2	TRBJ2-1	CARGVAGYNEQFF	TGTGCCAGGGGAGTAGCGGGATACAATGAGCAGTTCTTC
few	TRBV20-1	TRBD2	TRBJ2-1	CSARDLLGTSGRAGDNEQFF	TGCAGTGCTAGAGATCTGCTGGGGACTAGCGGGAGGGCGGGAGATAATGAGCAGTTCTTC
many	TRBV2	TRBD1	TRBJ2-5	CASRRRTGGSETQYF	TGTGCCAGCAGACGCCGTACAGGGGGCTCGGAGACCCAGTACTTC
many	TRBV10-3	TRBD1	TRBJ1-2	CAISEWDRDYGYTF	TGTGCCATCAGTGAGTGGGACAGAGACTATGGCTACACCTTC
NA	TRBV4-1	TRBD2	TRBJ2-5	CASSLTLAGGSETQYF	TGCGCCAGCAGTCTCACCCTAGCGGGAGGGTCGGAGACCCAGTACTTC
many	TRBV20-1	NA	TRBJ1-2	CSANPARGYGYTF	TGCAGTGCTAACCCAGCTAGGGGCTATGGCTACACCTTC
many	TRBV27	TRBD1	TRBJ1-1	CASSFRGRGEDTEAFF	TGTGCCAGCAGTTTTAGGGGGCGAGGGGAGGACACTGAAGCTTTCTTT
many	TRBV12-3/TRBV12-4	NA	TRBJ2-5	CASSFGLVQETQYF	TGTGCCAGCAGTTTCGGACTCGTCCAAGAGACCCAGTACTTC
many	TRBV20-1	NA	TRBJ2-3	CSARGPGGNTDTQYF	TGCAGTGCTAGAGGTCCGGGCGGAAACACAGATACGCAGTATTTT
many	TRBV6-1	NA	TRBJ1-5	CASSENRNNQPQHF	TGTGCCAGCAGTGAAAACAGGAACAATCAGCCCCAGCATTTT
many	TRBV15	NA	TRBJ1-2	CATSRDLRELDGYTF	TGTGCCACCAGCAGAGATCTAAGAGAATTAGATGGCTACACCTTC
many	TRBV3-1	NA	TRBJ1-4	CASSQAVDEKLFF	TGTGCCAGCAGCCAAGCCGTAGATGAAAAACTGTTTTTT
NA	TRBV10-3	NA	TRBJ2-7	CAISERTDSYEQYF	TGTGCCATCAGTGAAAGGACAGACTCCTACGAGCAGTACTTC
many	TRBV28	TRBD1	TRBJ2-7	CASSFYPTGRYEQYF	TGTGCCAGCAGTTTCTACCCGACAGGGCGCTACGAGCAGTACTTC
NA	TRBV13	NA	TRBJ2-4	CASSFFPRASIAKNIQYF	TGTGCCAGCAGCTTTTTCCCAAGGGCATCCATAGCCAAAAACATTCAGTACTTC
few	TRBV6-2/TRBV6-3	NA	TRBJ1-3	CASSRQEAGNTIYF	TGTGCCAGCAGTAGACAGGAGGCTGGAAACACCATATATTTT
many	TRBV5-1	TRBD2	TRBJ2-7	CASSFDGRAWEQYF	TGCGCCAGCAGCTTCGACGGGAGGGCCTGGGAGCAGTACTTC
many	TRBV7-3	NA	TRBJ2-1	CASSPGLAHDNEQFF	TGTGCCAGCAGCCCGGGGCTAGCGCATGACAATGAGCAGTTCTTC
many	TRBV2	NA	TRBJ1-2	CASTLWTVSNYGYTF	TGTGCCAGCACCCTATGGACGGTCTCTAACTATGGCTACACCTTC
many	TRBV5-8	NA	TRBJ2-5	CASSFSPLGQAYQETQYF	TGTGCCAGCAGCTTCAGCCCCCTGGGACAAGCGTATCAAGAGACCCAGTACTTC
many	TRBV12-3/TRBV12-4	NA	TRBJ1-2	CASSLAVEEQRLNYGYTF	TGTGCCAGCAGTTTAGCGGTAGAGGAACAGCGTCTAAACTATGGCTACACCTTC
many	TRBV5-1	NA	TRBJ2-3	CASRKDPGGPSTDTQYF	TGCGCCAGCCGCAAAGACCCTGGCGGGCCGAGCACAGATACGCAGTATTTT
many	TRBV6-1	NA	TRBJ1-2	CASSPTLNQGYTF	TGTGCCAGCAGCCCCACATTGAACCAGGGCTACACCTTC
many	TRBV28	NA	TRBJ1-5	CASRPNDRFSNQPQHF	TGTGCCAGCAGACCCAACGACAGGTTTAGCAATCAGCCCCAGCATTTT